This T cell receptor beta chain was sequenced for a study of blood T cell repertoires in COVID-19. Germline CDR1 and CDR2: SEHNR and FQNEAQ (reference sequence). V was cut by 2 bases and J by 4 bases, with 14 bases left in between. CDR3 size: 15 residues. Generated by immunoSEQ multiplex PCR, the TCRdb table keeps only in-frame clones and is missing some. This repertoire shows 300,000 to 350,000 clones, 90% found once; its top ten account for almost 4%. The gene calls are TRBV7-9 and TRBJ2-5, with D perhaps TRBD2 (6 bases). The sequence derives from a woman aged 30 to 39 who had been exposed to COVID-19. What was sequenced was PBMCs or T cells enriched from blood (not recorded which). In nucleotides, the CDR3 is TGTGCCAGCAGCTTACGTGGACTAAGAGGAGAGACCCAGTACTTC. This encodes CASSLRGLRGETQYF.